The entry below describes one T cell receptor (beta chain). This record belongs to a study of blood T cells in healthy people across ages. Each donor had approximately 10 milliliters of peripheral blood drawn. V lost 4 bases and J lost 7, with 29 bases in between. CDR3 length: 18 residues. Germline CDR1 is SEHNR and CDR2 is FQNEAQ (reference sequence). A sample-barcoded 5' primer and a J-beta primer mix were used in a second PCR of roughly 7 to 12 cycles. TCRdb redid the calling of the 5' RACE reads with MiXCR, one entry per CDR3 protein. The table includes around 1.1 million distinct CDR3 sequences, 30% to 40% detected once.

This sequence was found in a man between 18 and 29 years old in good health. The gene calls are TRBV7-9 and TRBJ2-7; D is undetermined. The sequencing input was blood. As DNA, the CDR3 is TGTGCCAGCAGCTCCAAAAAGACTGAGACACACACCTGGGATGAGCAGTACTTC. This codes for CASSSKKTETHTWDEQYF. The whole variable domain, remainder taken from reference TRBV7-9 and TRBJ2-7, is DTGVSQNPRHKITKRGQNVTFRCDPISEHNRLYWYRQTLGQGPEFLTYFQNEAQLEKSRLLSDRFSAERPKGSFSTLEIQRTEQGDSAMYLCASSSKKTETHTWDEQYFGPGTRLTVT.